A single sample gave rise to the 8 T cell receptor beta chains below, sequenced in a study of Graves' ophthalmopathy and Graves' hyperthyroidism. RNA transcripts were the source from which TCR beta CDR3 regions were amplified. Investigators did first-round RT-PCR with HTBI primers, then second-round multiplex PCR. TCRdb re-analysed the multiplex PCR reads in MiXCR, keeping a single row per CDR3 protein. The sample gives about 1.2 million distinct CDR3 sequences, about two fifths of which show up once; around 10% is in the top ten. The sample consisted of peripheral blood or thyroid tissue (not recorded which). These receptors came from an adult man with Graves' hyperthyroidism.

The table lists this clonotype with many counts. The V gene is TRBV7-8, the J gene TRBJ1-2; TRBD1 aligns across 7 bases. Germline trimming cut 5 bases from V and 3 bases from J; bases unmatched to any gene: 6. Germline V gives CDR1 SGHVS, CDR2 FQNEAQ. The CDR3 covers 14 residues. CDR3: CASSGGGLDYGYTF. Here the CDR3 DNA reads TGTGCCAGCAGCGGAGGGGGCCTCGACTATGGCTACACCTTC.

The chain links TRBV7-2 to TRBJ1-2; TRBD1 matches 9 bases. Unmatched junction bases numbered 6, after V lost 3 bases and J lost 7 bases. CDR3 length equals 14 residues. Looked up from germline, CDR1 is SGHTA and CDR2 is FQGNSA. CDR3 coding DNA: TGTGCCAGCAGCTTGTACAGGGGGCCTAGTGGCTACACCTTC. Encoded protein: CASSLYRGPSGYTF.

This clonotype has only a few counts. The genes are TRBV20-1 and TRBJ2-3, with TRBD2 matching 9 bases. The V and J ends lost 5 bases and 4 bases, in that order; junction bases with no gene match: 19. The CDR3 covers 18 residues. In germline, CDR1 is DFQATT, CDR2 SNEGSKA (reference sequence). CDR3 residues: CSARCPPGGRASADTQYF. CDR3 DNA: TGCAGTGCTCGCTGCCCCCCTGGCGGGAGGGCTTCCGCAGATACGCAGTATTTT.

This clonotype turned up a few times. The chain employs TRBV6-5 and TRBJ1-1; D may be TRBD1 (5 bases). Germline CDR1 and CDR2: MNHEY and SVGAGI. The CDR3 consists of 14 residues. V lost 2 bases and J lost 5, with 12 bases in between. The DNA of the CDR3 is TGTGCCAGCAGTTACCCTTACAGGAGTACTGAAGCTTTCTTT. Amino acids: CASSYPYRSTEAFF.

This clonotype was detected only a few times. A read error is possible here, since a much larger clone lies one base away. The chain couples TRBV15 to TRBJ2-7; the D call may be TRBD1 or TRBD2 (5 bases each). From germline, CDR1 is LNHNV and CDR2 YYDKDF (reference sequence). Trimming removed 6 bases from V and 2 bases from J, with 11 bases in between. The CDR3 runs to 13 residues. The CDR3: CATSPRGPYEQYF. CDR3 DNA: TGTGCCACCAGTCCGAGGGGTCCCTACGAGCAGTACTTC.

This clonotype was picked up many times. The chain recombines TRBV7-8 with TRBJ2-7, with TRBD2 matching 7 bases. The trim removed 7 bases at V and 2 bases at J, leaving 5 bases unmatched. The CDR3 length is 13 residues. The germline V gene has CDR1 SGHVS and CDR2 FQNEAQ. Here the CDR3 reads CASTRRGTYEQYF. In DNA, the CDR3 is TGTGCCAGCACCCGGCGGGGGACCTACGAGCAGTACTTC.

This sequence joins TRBV5-1 and TRBJ1-5; perhaps TRBD1 as D (6 bases). This CDR3 has 16 residues. V gave up 0 bases and J gave up 11 bases, with 21 bases separating them. The V gene's germline CDR1 is SGHRS and CDR2 YFSETQ. The CDR3 sequence: CASSLARTAKGGSQHF. Here the CDR3 DNA reads TGCGCCAGCAGCTTGGCCCGGACAGCCAAGGGGGGGTCCCAGCATTTT.

This chain uses TRBV11-2 with TRBJ2-7, with a weak D call TRBD1 (5 bases). The V end was cut by 5 bases, the J end by 2 bases, with 16 bases between. CDR1 is SGHAT, CDR2 FQNNGV, per germline. This CDR3 comprises 15 residues. CDR3 DNA sequence: TGTGCCAGCAGCGACCAGCAGGGTCCTACCTACGAGCAGTACTTC. This gives the protein CASSDQQGPTYEQYF.